The text below deals with one TCR beta chain. This entry belongs to a study of blood T cell repertoires in COVID-19. Study-wide context: COVID-19 samples from acute and convalescent phases originated in the United States, Italy and Spain. The analysed material was cDNA or gDNA that came from T cells, B-cell-depleted T cells, or PBMCs.

Original data processing: How many nucleated cells were present was estimated from reference gene primer amplification. Generated by immunoSEQ multiplex PCR, the TCRdb table keeps only in-frame clones and is missing some. V, J and clone size were drawn from that table, and D and trimming were deduced from the DNA. Here the sample spans over 350,000 clones, around 88% being singletons. The ends lost 5 bases at V and 5 bases at J; junction bases unmatched: 9. CDR3 size: 15 residues. Germline V gene sequence: CDR1 SGHTA, CDR2 FQGTGA. This clonotype was sampled from a woman between 25 and 40 years old with acute or convalescent COVID-19. The specimen was peripheral blood. The chain uses TRBV7-3 and TRBJ2-3; TRBD2 matches at 8 bases. The CDR3, as DNA: TGTGCCAGCAGCCCCGCCGGGACTAGAGGAGATACGCAGTATTTT. Translating it yields CASSPAGTRGDTQYF. Together with reference TRBV7-3 and TRBJ2-3, the CDR3 gives the full variable domain: GAGVSQTPSNKVTEKGKYVELRCDPISGHTALYWYRQSLGQGPEFLIYFQGTGAADDSGLPNDRFFAVRPEGSVSTLKIQRTERGDSAVYLCASSPAGTRGDTQYFGPGTRLTVL.